Described below is a single TCR beta chain sequence and its context. Its antigen is still unknown. Nothing much larger sits one base from this clone, and base qualities are not available. This sample is part of a study of control samples from healthy donors and cancer patients (dated by TCRdb to the early 2020s). From a lookup of the germline V gene, CDR1 and CDR2 are MDHEN and SYDVKM. V trim: 2 bases; J trim: 2 bases; unmatched bases: 5. Including cysteine and phenylalanine, the CDR3 has 16 amino acids. Only the CDR3 portion is preserved as DNA: 48 bases, with reading frame beginning at the first base. Libraries came from the immunoSEQ multiplex PCR assay. TCRdb's version of the immuneACCESS table is confined to in-frame rearrangements and falls short of the full clone set. An unresolved V gene accounts for under half of the shortfall where checked; the remainder is of unknown origin. For this sample the table gives 150,000 to 200,000 clones, of which roughly 88% were detected only once. Jointly, the top ten make up over 1.5% of the sample.

This TCR was sampled from a man between 18 and 35 years old in good health. The chain uses TRBV28 and TRBJ2-3, with 9 central nucleotides matching TRBD2. The source material was blood. The CDR3: CASSLLAGGVTDTQYF. The DNA sequence is given as TGTGCCAGCAGTTTACTGGCGGGGGGGGTCACAGATACGCAGTATTTT.